Shown below are 25 T cell receptor beta chains from a single sample sequenced in a study of blood T cell repertoires in COVID-19. TCRdb keeps only in-frame clones here, not all; method: immunoSEQ multiplex PCR. The sample yields around 270,000 clones, 70% to 90% seen once. Sequenced material: peripheral blood. These receptors came from a woman aged 45-60 years with acute or convalescent COVID-19.

The V and J genes are TRBV29-1 and TRBJ2-7, with TRBD1 matching over 9 bases. The CDR3 is made up of 15 amino acids. After removal of 4 bases from V and 7 bases from J, the junction contained 14 bases not matched to a gene. Germline V gives CDR1 SQVTM, CDR2 ANQGSEA. The CDR3 protein is CSVAPTGTGSREQYF. In DNA, the CDR3 is TGCAGCGTTGCACCAACCGGGACAGGGTCGAGGGAGCAGTACTTC.

V gene TRBV28 combines with J gene TRBJ2-7, with TRBD1 matching 7 bases. The V segment lost 4 bases and the J segment 9 bases; nucleotides outside the gene matches: 12. The CDR3 has 14 amino acids. Germline V gives CDR1 MDHEN, CDR2 SYDVKM. The CDR3 nucleotides read TGTGCCAGCAGTTCGACAGGGCAGGGGTTGGGGCAGTACTTC. Its protein product is CASSSTGQGLGQYF. The full variable domain, in which reference TRBV28 and TRBJ2-7 provide the parts outside the CDR3, is DVKVTQSSRYLVKRTGEKVFLECVQDMDHENMFWYRQDPGLGLRLIYFSYDVKMKEKGDIPEGYSVSREKKERFSLILESASTNQTSMYLCASSSTGQGLGQYFGPGTRLTVT.

This rearrangement joins TRBV28 to TRBJ2-2, with 11 bases fitting TRBD1. Germline V CDR1 and CDR2: MDHEN, SYDVKM. Trimming removed 4 bases from V and 7 bases from J; junction bases left unmatched: 5. The CDR3 sequence is 15 residues long. CDR3 sequence reads: CASSWDRGWSGELFF. The CDR3 DNA sequence: TGTGCCAGCAGTTGGGACAGGGGGTGGAGCGGGGAGCTGTTTTTT.

The rearrangement links TRBV20-1 to TRBJ2-1, with TRBD1 identical over 8 bases. Germline V gene sequence: CDR1 DFQATT, CDR2 SNEGSKA (reference sequence). This CDR3 has 11 amino acids. CDR3 amino acids: CSTGGYNEQFF. DNA for the CDR3: TGCAGCACAGGGGGCTACAATGAGCAGTTCTTC.

This clone appeared a single time. The rearrangement links TRBV4-3 to TRBJ2-3; 8 positions match TRBD2. V dropped 0 bases and J dropped 6; count of bases not matched to a gene: 11. Germline CDR1 is LGHNA and CDR2 is YSLEER. This CDR3 comprises 17 residues. CDR3 sequence reads: CASSQDRAASGYDTQYF. The DNA of the CDR3 is TGCGCCAGCAGCCAAGATCGGGCGGCTAGCGGGTATGATACGCAGTATTTT.

The chain uses TRBV7-9 and TRBJ2-1; 11 bases agree with TRBD2. Germline assignment: CDR1 SEHNR and CDR2 FQNEAQ (reference sequence). The CDR3 covers 17 residues. The J segment lost 8 bases and the V segment lost 2 bases, leaving 11 bases of the junction unmatched. The CDR3 sequence is CASSLNPGLAADDEQFF. As DNA, the CDR3 is TGTGCCAGCAGCTTAAATCCGGGACTAGCGGCGGATGATGAGCAGTTCTTC.

The rearrangement joins TRBV24-1 to TRBJ2-3, with TRBD1 as a possible D gene (5 bases). CDR3 length: 15 amino acids. The V end was cut by 5 bases, the J end by 2 bases, with 13 bases between. Germline V gene sequence: CDR1 KGHDR, CDR2 SFDVKD. CDR3: CATSAGDRNTDTQYF. The CDR3 bases are TGTGCCACCAGTGCCGGAGACAGAAACACAGATACGCAGTATTTT.

CDR3 sequence reads: CASSQVAEGEQFF. Written as DNA, the CDR3 is TGTGCCAGCAGCCAAGTGGCGGAGGGGGAGCAGTTCTTC. The gene calls are TRBV4-2 and TRBJ2-1; a weak D match, TRBD2 (6 bases). The V and J ends lost 1 base and 10 bases respectively, with 11 bases between them. The CDR3 is 13 amino acids. Germline V CDR1 and CDR2: LGHNA, YNFKEQ.

CDR3 loop: CASSPSAELYEQYF. CDR3 nucleotides: TGTGCCAGCAGCCCATCTGCGGAGCTCTACGAGCAGTACTTC. This chain links TRBV7-2 with TRBJ2-7; no clear D gene. V was pared by 5 bases and J by 3 bases, with 14 bases between. The germline V gene has CDR1 SGHTA and CDR2 FQGNSA. This CDR3 is 14 amino acids long.

The rearrangement joins TRBV4-2 to TRBJ2-2, with 11 bases fitting TRBD2. The germline V gene has CDR1 LGHNA and CDR2 YNFKEQ. The CDR3 covers 17 residues. Losses at the gene ends were 0 bases for V and 4 bases for J; bases not matched to a gene: 4. As DNA, the CDR3 is TGTGCCAGCAGCCAAGATCAACTAGCGGGAGTCACCGGGGAGCTGTTTTTT. It encodes CASSQDQLAGVTGELFF.

This clone has a single count. The rearrangement links TRBV7-6 to TRBJ1-1; TRBD1 matches at 11 bases. The CDR3 is 22 residues long. V lost 5 bases, J lost 4 bases, and 27 bases stayed unmatched. Germline V gene lookup returns CDR1 SGHVS and CDR2 FNYEAQ. The CDR3: CASSPEAFSIFGTGGGGTEAFF. CDR3 in DNA: TGTGCCAGCAGCCCAGAGGCGTTCTCTATTTTTGGGACAGGGGGAGGAGGCACTGAAGCTTTCTTT.

CDR3: CAISESSVVALHF. CDR3 bases: TGTGCCATCAGTGAGTCGAGCGTCGTGGCCCTCCACTTT. This chain uses TRBV10-3 with TRBJ1-6; D unresolved. Trimming removed 0 bases from V and 14 bases from J, with 11 bases in between. Germline V gives CDR1 ENHRY, CDR2 SYGVKD. This CDR3 contains 13 residues.

This chain joins TRBV2 and TRBJ2-1, with 10 nucleotides matching TRBD2. Losses at the gene ends were 10 bases for V and 5 bases for J; bases not matched to a gene: 17. The CDR3 covers 17 residues. Germline V CDR1 and CDR2: SNHLY, FYNNEI. This CDR3 reads CATAGASSGSRNNEQFF. Written as DNA, the CDR3 is TGTGCCACCGCCGGGGCGTCTAGCGGGAGCAGGAACAATGAGCAGTTCTTC.

This clone was found a few times. The J gene is TRBJ1-1, the V gene TRBV6-5; TRBD1 matches 7 bases. Germline trimming cut 6 bases from V and 5 bases from J; bases unmatched to any gene: 12. Germline assignment: CDR1 MNHEY and CDR2 SVGAGI. This CDR3 comprises 15 residues. The CDR3 reads CASRGRQGMGTEAFF. In DNA, the CDR3 is TGTGCCAGCAGGGGACGACAGGGTATGGGGACTGAAGCTTTCTTT.

This clone was observed a single time. The rearrangement uses TRBV11-3 and TRBJ2-7; TRBD2 matches at 9 bases. Germline CDR1 is SGHNT and CDR2 is YENEEA. Losses at the gene ends were 5 bases for V and 5 bases for J; bases not matched to a gene: 10. This CDR3 is built from 15 residues. The CDR3 DNA sequence: TGTGCCAGCAGCCCGGGGGCTAGCGGGATGAACGAGCAGTACTTC. It is translated as CASSPGASGMNEQYF.

This sequence joins TRBV29-1 and TRBJ2-3, with 7 bases that match TRBD2. This CDR3 is 20 amino acids long. Germline V CDR1 and CDR2: SQVTM, ANQGSEA. Trimming at V came to 1 base and at J to 7 bases, leaving 26 bases not matched to a gene. As DNA, the CDR3 is TGCAGCGTTGAAGGTGGTATCGGCGTAAAGACTAGCTCTTACTGGAATACGCAGTATTTT. Its protein product is CSVEGGIGVKTSSYWNTQYF.

The chain couples TRBV5-1 to TRBJ2-1; 8 nucleotides line up with TRBD1. Germline trimming cut 0 bases from V and 4 bases from J; bases unmatched to any gene: 6. The CDR3 has 16 residues. Germline V gene data show CDR1 as SGHRS and CDR2 as YFSETQ. The CDR3 is CASSLVGQGGYNEQFF. DNA of the CDR3: TGCGCCAGCAGCTTGGTAGGACAGGGTGGATACAATGAGCAGTTCTTC. The complete variable domain, with remaining parts taken from reference TRBV5-1 and TRBJ2-1, reads KAGVTQTPRYLIKTRGQQVTLSCSPISGHRSVSWYQQTPGQGLQFLFEYFSETQRNKGNFPGRFSGRQFSNSRSEMNVSTLELGDSALYLCASSLVGQGGYNEQFFGPGTRLTVL.

CDR3 region: CASSLGVAGGIQETQYF. For the CDR3, the DNA is TGTGCCAGCAGTTTAGGGGTAGCGGGAGGGATCCAAGAGACCCAGTACTTC. This rearrangement joins TRBV28 to TRBJ2-5; 11 positions agree with TRBD2. This CDR3 has 17 residues. J lost 1 base, V lost 2 bases, and 6 bases had no gene match. The germline gives CDR1 MDHEN, CDR2 SYDVKM.

The chain combines TRBV7-2 with TRBJ2-5; D ambiguous. CDR1 SGHTA and CDR2 FQGNSA come from the germline V gene. Trimming took 7 bases from V and 1 from J, leaving 19 bases between them. The CDR3 runs to 16 residues. DNA for the CDR3: TGTGCCAGCACCCCCCGCCAGGCCCGGCGCCAAGAGACCCAGTACTTC. Protein: CASTPRQARRQETQYF.

The rearrangement joins TRBV21-1 to TRBJ1-2; TRBD1 was called by the table and not checked on the DNA. TRBV21-1 is a pseudogene locus. CDR3 size: 16 residues. The CDR3 DNA reads as TGTGCCAGCAGCAAAGTAAAGACAGGGGGGGACTATGGCTACACCTTC. It is translated as CASSKVKTGGDYGYTF.

V is TRBV2 and J is TRBJ1-4; 9 bases match TRBD1. V trimming: 7 bases; J trimming: 1 base; junction bases outside the gene matches: 13. CDR3 length: 18 amino acids. Germline V lookup: CDR1 SNHLY, CDR2 FYNNEI. CDR3 DNA: TGTGCCAGCACCCGGACAGGGGCGGGTTTCGGAACTAATGAAAAACTGTTTTTT. This translates into CASTRTGAGFGTNEKLFF.

The chain couples TRBV2 to TRBJ2-1, with TRBD2 matching over 11 bases. V trimming: 8 bases; J trimming: 4 bases; junction bases outside the gene matches: 4. The CDR3 runs 14 residues. Germline V gene sequence: CDR1 SNHLY, CDR2 FYNNEI. The CDR3 nucleotides read TGTGCCAGCCATGGGACTAGCGGATACAATGAGCAGTTCTTC. Its protein product is CASHGTSGYNEQFF.

The rearrangement joins TRBV6-5 to TRBJ1-1, with D perhaps TRBD1 (6 bases). V lost 7 bases, J lost 9 bases, and 15 bases lay in between. Looked up from germline, CDR1 is MNHEY and CDR2 is SVGAGI. CDR3 length: 12 residues. Here the CDR3 reads CASNPTTGKAFF. CDR3 coding DNA: TGTGCCAGCAACCCGACCACAGGGAAAGCTTTCTTT.

The V call is TRBV7-2, the J call TRBJ2-1; 12 nucleotides line up with TRBD2. V lost 2 bases, J lost 7 bases, and 3 bases stayed unmatched. This CDR3 comprises 15 residues. The germline V gene encodes CDR1 SGHTA and CDR2 FQGNSA. In DNA, the CDR3 is TGTGCCAGCAGCTTAAGGCTAGCGGGAGGGAATGAGCAGTTCTTC. Amino acid sequence: CASSLRLAGGNEQFF.

This chain connects TRBV7-7 to TRBJ2-1; no clear D gene. Germline V CDR1 and CDR2: SSHAT, FNYEAQ (reference sequence). CDR3 length: 13 amino acids. V lost 1 base to trimming and J lost 7 bases, with 8 bases between them. The CDR3 nucleotides are TGTGCCAGCAGCTTAGGAGTGAGTAATGAGCAGTTCTTC. Amino acids: CASSLGVSNEQFF.